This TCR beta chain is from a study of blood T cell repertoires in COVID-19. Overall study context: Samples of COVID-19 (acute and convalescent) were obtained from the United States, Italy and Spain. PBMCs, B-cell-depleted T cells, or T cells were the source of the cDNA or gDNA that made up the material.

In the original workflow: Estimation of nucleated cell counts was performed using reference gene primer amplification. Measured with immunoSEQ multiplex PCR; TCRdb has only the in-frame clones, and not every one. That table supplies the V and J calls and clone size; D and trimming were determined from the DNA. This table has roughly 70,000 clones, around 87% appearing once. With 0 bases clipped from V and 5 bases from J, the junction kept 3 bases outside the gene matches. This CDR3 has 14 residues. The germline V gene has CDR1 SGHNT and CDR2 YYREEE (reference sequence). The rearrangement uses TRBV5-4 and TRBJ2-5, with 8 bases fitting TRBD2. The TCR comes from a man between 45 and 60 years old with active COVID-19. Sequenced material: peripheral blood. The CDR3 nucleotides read TGTGCCAGCAGCTTGGTAGGCGGGGGGGAGACCCAGTACTTC. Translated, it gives CASSLVGGGETQYF.